The T cell receptor (beta chain) under discussion was sequenced for a study of T cells after yellow fever vaccination. Study-wide background: SMART-Seq v4 Ultra Low Input prepared libraries from low-cell fractions. General observations from the study: A small share of clonotypes appeared in both CD4 and CD8 compartments. From the bulk population, abundant clonotypes could contaminate and appear within FACS-sorted repertoires.

V was trimmed by 3 bases and J by 11 bases, leaving 14 bases between them. This CDR3 comprises 14 residues. Germline V gene lookup returns CDR1 LGHNA and CDR2 YNFKEQ. TCRdb reprocessed the 5' RACE reads via MiXCR and lists one record per CDR3 protein. Counted here are approximately 510,000 distinct CDR3 sequences, 20% to 25% occurring once; the ten biggest clones make up approximately 15%. In the case of this clonotype: Its antigen is unknown.

This specimen consisted of PBMCs, obtained 21 days after the first yellow fever vaccination. The chain uses TRBV4-2 and TRBJ1-6; weak D call: TRBD1 (5 bases). The clonotype comes from a man between 18 and 35 years old who received the YFV17D yellow fever vaccine. CDR3 DNA sequence: TGTGCCAGCAGCCAGGACGGATTCAGGGCACCCCTCCACTTT. Protein sequence: CASSQDGFRAPLHF.